The source of this TCR beta chain is a study of CD8 T cells in ankylosing spondylitis. It was by quantitative 5'-RACE with molecular barcodes that TCR beta libraries were made. Using its own MiXCR run on the 5' RACE reads, TCRdb lists one record per CDR3 protein. Of some 300,000 distinct CDR3 sequences in the sample, more than 20% were seen once. The CDR3 covers 16 residues. The trim removed 5 bases at V and 7 bases at J, leaving 11 bases unmatched. The germline V gene has CDR1 SGHTA and CDR2 FQGNSA. Study-level points and caveats: The study identified a TCR beta motif of seven or eight highly homologous variants that appeared characteristic of ankylosing spondylitis blood. Earlier literature documents some of the motif variants in reactive arthritis synovial fluid and blood. There was reportedly significant enrichment of clones that were disease-linked in matched ankylosing spondylitis synovial fluid.

This clonotype has at least ten counts. Its antigen is as yet unknown. This TCR was sampled from a female donor with ankylosing spondylitis or in good health (not recorded which). V and J are TRBV7-2 and TRBJ2-1, with 10 bases lining up with TRBD2. Sample: blood, either unsorted or a sorted T cell fraction (not recorded which). The chain's CDR3 is CASSRQSGRALNEQFF. CDR3 bases: TGTGCCAGCAGCCGCCAAAGCGGGAGGGCCTTAAATGAGCAGTTCTTC. Full variable domain (rest looked up from reference TRBV7-2 and TRBJ2-1): GAGVSQSPSNKVTEKGKDVELRCDPISGHTALYWYRQSLGQGLEFLIYFQGNSAPDKSGLPSDRFSAERTGGSVSTLTIQRTQQEDSAVYLCASSRQSGRALNEQFFGPGTRLTVL.